The 19 T cell receptor beta chains below were found in one sample sequenced in a study of blood T cells in healthy people across ages. Next came a second PCR, run for about 6 to 12 cycles, which used a sample-barcoded 5' primer along with a J-beta primer mix. TCRdb processed the 5' RACE reads anew with MiXCR; each CDR3 protein has one entry. The sample records about 1.6 million distinct CDR3 sequences, 30% to 40% being singletons. Sequencing was done on a sample of blood. The receptors come from a woman aged 30 to 39 in good health.

This clonotype has a handful of counts. This sequence joins TRBV9 and TRBJ2-3; D is perhaps TRBD2 (6 bases). V gave up 2 bases and J gave up 3 bases, with 10 bases separating them. This CDR3 has 14 amino acids. The germline gives CDR1 SGDLS, CDR2 YYNGEE. CDR3 nucleotide sequence: TGTGCCAGCAGCGTTTGGGGGAGGACAGATACGCAGTATTTT. As protein: CASSVWGRTDTQYF.

This chain joins TRBV12-3 or TRBV12-4 and TRBJ2-4, with 7 bases aligning to TRBD1. CDR3 length equals 17 residues. V dropped 5 bases and J dropped 9; count of bases not matched to a gene: 19. For the CDR3, the DNA is TGTGCCAGCAGTCAAGAGACAGGGCGATCCCGTATAGGCATTCAGTACTTC. Translating it yields CASSQETGRSRIGIQYF.

In its sample, this clonotype was seen many times. The chain couples TRBV6-1 to TRBJ2-1; TRBD1 or TRBD2 may be the D gene (5 bases each). The CDR3 contains 12 residues. V was clipped by 4 bases and J by 12 bases, with 13 bases between them. The germline V gene has CDR1 MNHNS and CDR2 SASEGT. The CDR3 sequence: CASSAWDGGQFF. CDR3 in DNA: TGTGCCAGCAGTGCCTGGGACGGCGGGCAGTTCTTC.

CDR3 region: CASSPGTGSKGYTF. In DNA form, the CDR3 reads TGTGCCAGCAGCCCCGGGACAGGAAGCAAGGGCTACACCTTC. The chain links TRBV7-9 to TRBJ1-2; the match to TRBD1 covers 8 bases. With 5 bases clipped from V and 8 bases from J, the junction kept 10 bases outside the gene matches. CDR3 length equals 14 residues. Germline V gene sequence: CDR1 SEHNR, CDR2 FQNEAQ (reference sequence).

The chain uses TRBV2 and TRBJ2-5; no definite D call. Trimming removed 2 bases at V and 5 bases at J, with 9 bases between. This CDR3 spans 13 amino acids. Germline loops: CDR1 SNHLY, CDR2 FYNNEI. CDR3 in amino acids: CASSEPPGETQYF. The CDR3 DNA follows: TGTGCCAGCAGTGAACCCCCCGGGGAGACCCAGTACTTC.

The V and J genes are TRBV4-1 and TRBJ1-1; D perhaps matches TRBD1 (5 bases). Trimming removed 2 bases at V and 5 bases at J, with 12 bases between. CDR1 is MGHRA and CDR2 is YSYEKL in the germline V gene. The CDR3 has 14 amino acids. The chain's CDR3 is CASSQFEGETEAFF. CDR3 coding DNA: TGCGCCAGCAGCCAATTCGAAGGGGAGACTGAAGCTTTCTTT.

This clonotype has just a few counts. This chain uses TRBV7-9 with TRBJ2-5, with 8 bases identical to TRBD1. The CDR3 has 16 residues. Per the germline V gene, CDR1 is SEHNR and CDR2 is FQNEAQ (reference sequence). The trim removed 5 bases at V and 4 bases at J, leaving 12 bases unmatched. The CDR3 nucleotides are TGTGCCAGCAGCGCAAGGACAGGGAATCTTTTAGAGACCCAGTACTTC. Its protein is CASSARTGNLLETQYF.

Note on this clonotype: The junction and the germline gene differ at one end; a read error may be behind it. The chain uses TRBV4-1 and TRBJ2-5; 12 nucleotides line up with TRBD2. The CDR3 sequence is 16 residues long. Germline assignment: CDR1 MGHRA and CDR2 YSYEKL. CDR3: CACSLSTSGGQETQYF. CDR3 bases: TGCGCCTGCAGCCTGTCCACTAGCGGGGGGCAAGAGACCCAGTACTTC.

The J gene is TRBJ2-1, the V gene TRBV5-4, with TRBD2 as a possible D gene (5 bases). CDR1 is SGHNT, CDR2 YYREEE, per germline (reference sequence). The V and J ends lost 4 bases and 7 bases respectively, with 12 bases between them. The CDR3 spans 13 residues. The CDR3 nucleotides are TGTGCCAGCAGCCCTGCCCCGGGAAATGAGCAGTTCTTC. Translating it yields CASSPAPGNEQFF.

The chain employs TRBV20-1 and TRBJ1-5, with D possibly TRBD1 on 6 matching bases. The CDR3 is 15 residues long. V was trimmed by 1 base and J by 3 bases, leaving 13 bases between them. Germline lookup yields CDR1 DFQATT and CDR2 SNEGSKA (reference sequence). The CDR3 DNA is TGCAGTGCTAGAGTTTCAGGGGCTTCCAATCAGCCCCAGCATTTT. The encoded protein is CSARVSGASNQPQHF.

Concerning this clonotype itself: One junction end disagrees with the germline gene, perhaps due to a read error. The J gene is TRBJ2-4, the V gene TRBV6-6; D may be TRBD1 or TRBD2 (5 bases each). The J call may be wrong; the DNA end is better matched by TRBJ2-7. Germline CDR1 MNHNY, CDR2 SVGAGI (reference sequence). The CDR3 totals 15 residues. The CDR3 bases are TGTGCCAGCAGTAACTCCGGGACCTACTCCTGCGAGCAGTACTTC. Protein: CASSNSGTYSCEQYF.

In regard to this clonotype: One end of the junction varies from germline; a read error may be responsible. This chain links TRBV9 with TRBJ1-6; tentative D call: TRBD1 (5 bases). Per the germline V gene, CDR1 is SGDLS and CDR2 is YYNGEE. The CDR3 is 13 residues long. As DNA, the CDR3 is TGTGCCCGCAGCGCCGCAGGGATTTCACCCCTCCACTTT. Residues: CARSAAGISPLHF.

This clonotype was picked up many times. The rearrangement joins TRBV29-1 to TRBJ1-1; no clear D. V was trimmed by 3 bases and J by 0 bases, leaving 11 bases between them. Per the germline V gene, CDR1 is SQVTM and CDR2 is ANQGSEA. This CDR3 has 14 residues. The CDR3 protein is CSVDFTDMNTEAFF. The CDR3 DNA sequence: TGCAGCGTTGATTTTACAGATATGAACACTGAAGCTTTCTTT.

This clonotype turned up a few times. The chain recombines TRBV5-1 with TRBJ2-5, with 9 bases aligning to TRBD2. J gave up 2 bases and V 0 bases, and 5 bases lay outside the gene matches. The CDR3 covers 16 residues. Germline CDR1 and CDR2: SGHRS and YFSETQ. CDR3 in amino acids: CASSLALAGYQETQYF. For the CDR3, the DNA is TGCGCCAGCAGCTTGGCCCTAGCGGGGTATCAAGAGACCCAGTACTTC.

This rearrangement joins TRBV4-1 to TRBJ2-4; 8 bases match TRBD1. The J call may be in error: the DNA end matches TRBJ2-7 better. CDR1 MGHRA and CDR2 YSYEKL come from the germline V gene. The CDR3 contains 14 residues. The CDR3, as DNA: TGCGCCAGCGGCAATCCGGGACAGGATTACGAGCAGTACTTC. Encoded protein: CASGNPGQDYEQYF.

In its sample, this clonotype was seen a few times. Mismatch with germline at one junction end may stem from a read error. The V call is TRBV6-1, the J call TRBJ1-5; D uncertain. The CDR3 is 16 amino acids. Germline V gene lookup returns CDR1 MNHNS and CDR2 SASEGT. Here the CDR3 DNA reads TGTGCCAGCAGTGAGGCCCTGCTAATACCCAATCGGCCCCAGCATTTT. Translating it yields CASSEALLIPNRPQHF.

This clonotype was seen a few times. The V call is TRBV10-3, the J call TRBJ2-3; TRBD2 matches 9 bases. In germline, CDR1 is ENHRY, CDR2 SYGVKD. Trimming cost V 10 bases and J 0 bases; bases outside gene matches: 8. The CDR3 totals 15 residues. The CDR3, as DNA: TGTGCCACAGGGGATAGCGGGAGTAGCACAGATACGCAGTATTTT. This translates into CATGDSGSSTDTQYF.

This clonotype has more than one count but fewer than ten. J is TRBJ2-1 and V is TRBV20-1; no definite D call. The CDR3 has 14 amino acids. Germline V lookup: CDR1 DFQATT, CDR2 SNEGSKA (reference sequence). Trimming cost V 3 bases and J 5 bases, with 14 bases left between them. In DNA, the CDR3 is TGCAGTGCTAGCGAGAGTTTTGGGAACAATGAGCAGTTCTTC. It translates to CSASESFGNNEQFF.

This clonotype was recorded at least ten times. The V and J genes are TRBV7-2 and TRBJ1-6; D is undetermined. The CDR3 loop spans 12 amino acids. Germline V gene lookup returns CDR1 SGHTA and CDR2 FQGNSA. Trimming shortened V by 4 bases and J by 9 bases, and 7 bases separated the two germline ends. The CDR3 DNA is TGTGCCAGCAGCTCGAAGGGTTCACCCCTCCACTTT. Its translation: CASSSKGSPLHF.